This is a list of T cell receptor beta chains from one sample in a study of T cell changes during pregnancy in multiple sclerosis. TCRdb's copy holds only in-frame clones and misses some; the assay was immunoSEQ multiplex PCR. The sample contains about 100,000 clones, around nine tenths of which appear only once. The source was peripheral blood, collected in the second trimester of pregnancy. All receptors come from a female donor with multiple sclerosis, enrolled in a pregnancy study. The CDR3 runs from the conserved cysteine through the conserved F or W. D genes are given only for firm matches.

d_gene | j_gene | v_gene | CDR3aa
TRBD2 | TRBJ2-3 | TRBV7-6 | CASSLSGGGDTQYF
TRBD1 | TRBJ1-1 | TRBV29-1 | CSVVGLGTGVLNTEAFF
. | TRBJ1-5 | TRBV30 | CAWSVRENQPQHF
. | TRBJ2-1 | TRBV4-1 | CASSQDQTSNNEQFF
. | TRBJ2-2 | TRBV5-1 | CASSKEGRGTGELFF
. | TRBJ2-2 | TRBV7-6 | CASSLGHSNTGELFF
TRBD1 | TRBJ2-7 | TRBV5-1 | CASSLDGTVAYEQYF
. | TRBJ1-3 | TRBV6-1 | CASRANGLSSGNTIYF
TRBD1 | TRBJ1-5 | TRBV7-2 | CASSLDRGANQPQHF
. | TRBJ1-1 | TRBV19 | CASTSNTEAFF
TRBD1 | TRBJ1-1 | TRBV29-1 | CSVGEGAGYAFF
. | TRBJ2-1 | TRBV28 | CASSFGVGGEQFF
. | TRBJ2-5 | TRBV6-1 | CASSAIQETQYF
TRBD2 | TRBJ2-5 | TRBV18 | CASSTGLADAGETQYF
. | TRBJ1-5 | TRBV19 | CASSIGGVQPQHF
. | TRBJ2-5 | TRBV9 | CASSVGAEGWTQYF
TRBD1 | TRBJ1-1 | TRBV2 | CASSLQHPGTGGLAFF
TRBD2 | TRBJ2-3 | TRBV7-3 | CASSQEYSGRSTDTQYF
. | TRBJ1-1 | TRBV5-1 | CASSLVGAMNTEAFF